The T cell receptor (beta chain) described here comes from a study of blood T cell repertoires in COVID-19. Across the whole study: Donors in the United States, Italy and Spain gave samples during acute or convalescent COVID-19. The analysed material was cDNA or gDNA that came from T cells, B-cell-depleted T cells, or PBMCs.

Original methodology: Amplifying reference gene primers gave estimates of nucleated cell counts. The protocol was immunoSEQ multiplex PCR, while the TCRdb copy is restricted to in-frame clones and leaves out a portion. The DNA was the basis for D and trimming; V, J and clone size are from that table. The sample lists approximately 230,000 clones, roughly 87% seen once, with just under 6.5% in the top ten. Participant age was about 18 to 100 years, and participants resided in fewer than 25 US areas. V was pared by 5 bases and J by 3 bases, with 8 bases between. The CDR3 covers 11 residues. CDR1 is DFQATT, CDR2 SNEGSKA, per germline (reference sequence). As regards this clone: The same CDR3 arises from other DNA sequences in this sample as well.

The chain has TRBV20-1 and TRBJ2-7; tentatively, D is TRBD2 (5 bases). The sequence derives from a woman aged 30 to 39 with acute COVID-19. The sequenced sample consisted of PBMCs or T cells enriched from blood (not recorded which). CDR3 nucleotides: TGCAGTGCTGGGAGCGGCTACGAGCAGTACTTC. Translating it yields CSAGSGYEQYF.